Shown below are 15 T cell receptor beta chains from a single sample sequenced in a study of spatial heterogeneity in lung cancer. Whole-study findings and limits: Counts that tracked tumor mutation counts were those of expanded intratumoral alpha and beta TCRs.

TCRdb re-analysed the 5' RACE reads in MiXCR, keeping a single row per CDR3 protein. The data show fewer than 9,000 distinct CDR3 sequences, roughly 7% seen once. The time point: sample taken at primary tumor resection. For these TCRs, the target antigens are not known. The sequences come from lung tumor tissue, collected at surgery. These receptors originate from a female donor with early-stage non-small cell lung cancer.

This clonotype was seen repeatedly, ten times or more. Being off target in a library aimed at alpha chains, this beta chain has a size of little meaning. The CDR3, as DNA: TGTGCCAGCAGCCTCGGCGGGACGGTGAACACCGGGGAGCTGTTTTTT. The encoded protein is CASSLGGTVNTGELFF. The chain has TRBV5-4 and TRBJ2-2; the D gene is possibly TRBD2 (6 bases). Germline assignment: CDR1 SGHNT and CDR2 YYREEE (reference sequence). The CDR3 covers 16 residues. V was cut by 4 bases and J by 1 base, with 14 bases left in between.

This clonotype is medium-sized (0.01 to 0.1%) in the sample. With the library built for alpha chains, this beta chain is off target and its frequency is not meaningful. Here the CDR3 reads CASRPGTSGIEGQETQYF. CDR3 DNA sequence: TGTGCCAGCAGGCCCGGGACTAGCGGGATCGAAGGGCAAGAGACCCAGTACTTC. This chain connects TRBV6-1 to TRBJ2-5; the match to TRBD2 covers 13 bases. Trimming cost V 6 bases and J 2 bases; bases outside gene matches: 12. This CDR3 comprises 18 residues. Germline V lookup: CDR1 MNHNS, CDR2 SASEGT.

This clonotype occurred many times. This beta chain is an unintended read in a library built for alpha chains; its size means little. This chain's CDR3 is CARRELAGGPEDTGELFF. CDR3 in DNA: TGTGCCAGACGTGAACTAGCGGGAGGACCAGAGGACACCGGGGAGCTGTTTTTT. The chain combines TRBV19 with TRBJ2-2, with 12 nucleotides matching TRBD2. The germline V gene has CDR1 LNHDA and CDR2 SQIVND (reference sequence). The CDR3 contains 18 residues. V was clipped by 9 bases and J by 3 bases; unmatched bases: 14. The full variable domain, its missing parts supplied by reference TRBV19 and TRBJ2-2, is DGGITQSPKYLFRKEGQNVTLSCEQNLNHDAMYWYRQDPGQGLRLIYYSQIVNDFQKGDIAEGYSVSREKKESFPLTVTSAQKNPTAFYLCARRELAGGPEDTGELFFGEGSRLTVL.

This clonotype was seen ten or more times. This beta chain is a stray read from a library made for alpha chains; its abundance is not meaningful. The J gene is TRBJ2-3, the V gene TRBV10-3, with 11 positions matching TRBD1. Germline V lookup: CDR1 ENHRY, CDR2 SYGVKD. The CDR3 runs to 16 residues. V shed 8 bases and J 3 bases; nucleotides not matched to a gene: 10. The CDR3 DNA reads TGTGCCATCGGTCCGGACAGGGGGCTCGGGACAGATACGCAGTATTTT. Protein sequence: CAIGPDRGLGTDTQYF.

This clonotype has a count of ten or more. This beta chain was picked up by a library intended for alpha chains and is off target, so its count carries little meaning. The rearrangement links TRBV9 to TRBJ2-5; the D gene is possibly TRBD2 (6 bases). V lost 0 bases and J 0 bases, leaving 9 bases between the germline ends. CDR1 is SGDLS, CDR2 YYNGEE, per germline. This CDR3 is 15 amino acids long. The DNA for the CDR3 is TGTGCCAGCAGCGTAGAGCCTAGCGACCAAGAGACCCAGTACTTC. It specifies CASSVEPSDQETQYF.

In the case of this clonotype: Since the library was made to target alpha chains, this beta chain is a stray read and its abundance is not meaningful. The chain is built from TRBV10-1 and TRBJ2-3, with D unclear. Germline lookup yields CDR1 WNHNN and CDR2 SYGVQD (reference sequence). Trimming removed 6 bases from V and 2 bases from J, with 9 bases in between. CDR3 length: 13 residues. The CDR3: CASSPPFTDTQYF. DNA for the CDR3: TGCGCCAGCAGCCCTCCGTTCACAGATACGCAGTATTTT.

In its sample, this clonotype was seen many times. Because the library targeted alpha chains, this beta chain is an off-target read whose size means little. The chain combines TRBV5-1 with TRBJ1-1, with D possibly being TRBD1 (6 bases). V lost 0 bases and J 5 bases, leaving 14 bases between the germline ends. CDR3 length equals 15 residues. The germline V gene has CDR1 SGHRS and CDR2 YFSETQ. The CDR3 DNA reads TGCGCCAGCAGCTTGGGGACAGCGGGGAGGACTGAAGCTTTCTTT. Translation gives CASSLGTAGRTEAFF.

This clonotype was counted ten times or more. This beta chain was picked up by a library intended for alpha chains and is off target, so its count carries little meaning. This chain links TRBV11-2 with TRBJ2-7; TRBD2 matches 14 bases. CDR1 and CDR2 (germline): SGHAT, FQNNGV. This CDR3 is built from 18 residues. V dropped 5 bases and J dropped 2; count of bases not matched to a gene: 11. The CDR3 DNA reads as TGTGCCAGCAGCCAAGGGACTAGCGGGAGAAGAAGAGCCTACGAGCAGTACTTC. Its translation: CASSQGTSGRRRAYEQYF. Based on the CDR3 plus reference TRBV11-2 and TRBJ2-7, the full variable domain is EAGVAQSPRYKIIEKRQSVAFWCNPISGHATLYWYQQILGQGPKLLIQFQNNGVVDDSQLPKDRFSAERLKGVDSTLKIQPAKLEDSAVYLCASSQGTSGRRRAYEQYFGPGTRLTVT.

Of note for this clonotype: This beta chain is a stray read from a library made for alpha chains; its abundance is not meaningful. The chain carries TRBV5-1 and TRBJ2-2; TRBD2 might be the D (6 bases). Trimming stripped 0 bases from V and 5 bases from J, with 14 bases between. This CDR3 region has 16 residues. The V gene's germline CDR1 is SGHRS and CDR2 YFSETQ. The CDR3: CASSLAGLKMTGELFF. The CDR3 coding sequence is TGCGCCAGCAGCTTGGCGGGACTGAAAATGACCGGGGAGCTGTTTTTT.

Of note for this clonotype: Within a library made for alpha chains, this beta chain is off target, and its count is uninformative. The rearrangement joins TRBV20-1 to TRBJ2-2; TRBD2 agrees at 10 bases. With 5 bases clipped from V and 7 bases from J, the junction kept 10 bases outside the gene matches. The CDR3 is made up of 15 amino acids. Germline V gene lookup returns CDR1 DFQATT and CDR2 SNEGSKA (reference sequence). The CDR3: CSACPSGRGLGELFF. The CDR3 nucleotides read TGCAGTGCTTGTCCTAGCGGGAGAGGCCTCGGGGAGCTGTTTTTT.

Note on this clonotype: Since the library was made to target alpha chains, this beta chain is a stray read and its abundance is not meaningful. This chain uses TRBV29-1 with TRBJ1-1, with 7 bases lining up with TRBD1. The CDR3 is 16 amino acids. CDR1 and CDR2 from the germline V gene are SQVTM and ANQGSEA. Unmatched junction bases numbered 19, after V lost 6 bases and J lost 6 bases. The DNA for the CDR3 is TGCAGCGTCCGAGGCAGGGGGACAGAGCTAGAGGCTGAAGCTTTCTTT. Translating it yields CSVRGRGTELEAEAFF.

This clonotype is categorized as medium-sized (0.01 to 0.1%). This beta chain is an unintended read in a library built for alpha chains; its size means little. The rearrangement joins TRBV5-1 to TRBJ1-6, with D unclear. V shed 0 bases and J shed 7 bases, with 5 bases lying between them. This CDR3 region has 13 residues. Germline V CDR1 and CDR2: SGHRS, YFSETQ. CDR3 region: CASSLDTNSPLHF. Written as DNA, the CDR3 is TGCGCCAGCAGCTTGGACACGAATTCACCCCTCCACTTT.

In this sample, this clonotype turned up many times. Since the library was made to target alpha chains, this beta chain is a stray read and its abundance is not meaningful. The rearrangement uses TRBV5-6 and TRBJ2-3, with 8 bases identical to TRBD2. Germline assignment: CDR1 SGHDT and CDR2 YYEEEE. The CDR3 has 13 amino acids. The J segment lost 4 bases and the V segment lost 3 bases, leaving 1 base of the junction unmatched. The CDR3 DNA sequence: TGTGCCAGCAGCTGGACTAGCTCAGATACGCAGTATTTT. It is translated as CASSWTSSDTQYF.

This clonotype was found many times. Little can be read into the size of this beta chain, an off-target read in a library designed for alpha chains. The V and J genes are TRBV27 and TRBJ2-7; the match to TRBD2 covers 8 bases. The germline V gene has CDR1 MNHEY and CDR2 SMNVEV (reference sequence). This CDR3 spans 15 amino acids. V gave up 1 base and J gave up 3 bases; unmatched junction bases: 5. The CDR3 here is CASSLFPGGHYEQYF. DNA for the CDR3: TGTGCCAGCAGTTTATTTCCGGGAGGGCACTACGAGCAGTACTTC.

The sample holds a few counts of this clonotype. This beta chain was picked up by a library intended for alpha chains and is off target, so its count carries little meaning. This chain links TRBV6-6 with TRBJ2-1, with 7 bases that match TRBD1. There are 14 residues in the CDR3. The V gene end was trimmed by 1 base and the J gene end by 10 bases; junction bases not matched to a gene: 7. CDR1 MNHNY and CDR2 SVGAGI come from the germline V gene (reference sequence). DNA of the CDR3: TGTGCCAGCAGTTACTGGACACAGGGGAAGGAGCAGTTCTTC. As protein: CASSYWTQGKEQFF.